One sample yielded the 31 T cell receptor beta chains listed below, sequenced in a study of T cells in Graves' hyperthyroidism and ophthalmopathy. Template material for amplifying TCR beta CDR3 regions consisted of RNA transcripts. First-round RT-PCR with HTBI primers amplified the TCR CDR3 region. TCRdb recomputed calls from the multiplex PCR reads with MiXCR, one row per CDR3 protein. The repertoire holds 500,000 to 650,000 distinct CDR3 sequences, with over 15% as singletons. Sequences were obtained from blood. Receptor source: a woman aged 18-35 years with Graves' ophthalmopathy.

The chain combines TRBV14 with TRBJ2-1; D not certain. Germline V CDR1 and CDR2: SGHDN, FVKESK. This CDR3 region has 13 residues. V was pared by 1 base and J by 16 bases, with 17 bases between. The DNA for the CDR3 is TGTGCCAGCAGCCAAGTCATAGGTTCTTGGCAATTCTTC. This encodes CASSQVIGSWQFF.

With respect to this clonotype: A much larger clone sits a single nucleotide away, making a read error possible. The V and J genes are TRBV5-5 and TRBJ2-2; D is uncertain. CDR3 length equals 14 residues. CDR1 and CDR2 (germline): SGHKS, YYEKEE (reference sequence). CDR3 amino acids: CAGRWASGTGELFF. The DNA of the CDR3 is TGTGCCGGCAGGTGGGCCTCGGGCACCGGGGAGCTGTTTTTT.

This clonotype was recorded at least ten times. The chain has TRBV20-1 and TRBJ1-6; D perhaps matches TRBD1 (6 bases). The CDR3 is 15 residues long. Trimming removed 0 bases from V and 6 bases from J, with 12 bases in between. CDR1 and CDR2 from the germline V gene are DFQATT and SNEGSKA (reference sequence). The DNA for the CDR3 is TGCAGTGCTAGAGATACGGGGGCGCTTAATTCACCCCTCCACTTT. This gives the protein CSARDTGALNSPLHF.

This clonotype was detected many times. The V and J genes are TRBV14 and TRBJ2-6, with 7 bases that match TRBD1. CDR1 is SGHDN, CDR2 FVKESK, per germline. CDR3 size: 15 residues. Losses at the gene ends were 3 bases for V and 2 bases for J; bases not matched to a gene: 1. The CDR3 is CASSQTGTGANVLTF. The CDR3 coding sequence is TGTGCCAGCAGCCAGACAGGGACTGGGGCCAACGTCCTGACTTTC.

This clonotype was counted only a few times. The chain recombines TRBV5-1 with TRBJ2-7; maybe TRBD1 (6 bases). CDR1 is SGHRS, CDR2 YFSETQ, per germline. V lost 6 bases and J 4 bases, leaving 14 bases between the germline ends. This CDR3 is built from 13 residues. CDR3 sequence: CASKVGGAYEQYF. The CDR3 DNA is TGCGCCAGCAAGGTTGGGGGCGCTTACGAGCAGTACTTC.

Many counts were recorded for this clonotype. The chain employs TRBV6-5 and TRBJ1-1, with 10 nucleotides matching TRBD1. Per germline, CDR1 MNHEY and CDR2 SVGAGI. V dropped 1 base and J dropped 4; count of bases not matched to a gene: 6. The length of the CDR3 is 16 residues. The DNA of the CDR3 is TGTGCCAGCAGTTACTTCCGGGACAGGGGACCCACTGAAGCTTTCTTT. Protein: CASSYFRDRGPTEAFF.

This clonotype was counted at least ten times. V usage is TRBV20-1 and J usage is TRBJ2-1, with D perhaps TRBD2 (6 bases). CDR3 length: 13 residues. The germline gives CDR1 DFQATT, CDR2 SNEGSKA (reference sequence). V dropped 7 bases and J dropped 5 bases, with 15 bases sitting between them. CDR3: CSVAGGTNNEQFF. CDR3 nucleotides: TGCAGTGTGGCCGGGGGAACAAACAATGAGCAGTTCTTC.

The chain employs TRBV6-1 and TRBJ1-2, with 7 bases that match TRBD1. CDR1 and CDR2 (germline): MNHNS, SASEGT. The CDR3 consists of 14 residues. V shed 8 bases and J 2 bases; nucleotides not matched to a gene: 8. CDR3 sequence: CASSLQGNNYGYTF. CDR3 sequence (DNA): TGTGCCAGCTCTTTACAGGGGAACAACTATGGCTACACCTTC.

Many counts were recorded for this clonotype. V and J are TRBV30 and TRBJ2-1, with 8 bases that match TRBD2. Germline lookup yields CDR1 GTSNPN and CDR2 SVGIG (reference sequence). With V trimmed by 3 bases and J by 6 bases, 4 bases remained unmatched. The CDR3 runs 13 residues. In DNA form, the CDR3 reads TGTGCCTGGAGCGGGGCGGGGGGCAATGAGCAGTTCTTC. Protein sequence: CAWSGAGGNEQFF.

This clonotype was found many times. The CDR3 sequence: CSVEDREGAGEQYF. The CDR3 DNA is TGCAGCGTTGAAGATCGGGAGGGGGCTGGTGAGCAGTACTTC. The chain links TRBV29-1 to TRBJ2-7; D perhaps matches TRBD2 (8 bases). The V gene's germline CDR1 is SQVTM and CDR2 ANQGSEA. The ends were cut back, 0 bases at V and 7 bases at J, with 16 bases in the middle. This CDR3 region has 14 residues.

This clonotype was found many times. This sequence joins TRBV29-1 and TRBJ2-5; D gene uncertain. V was clipped by 4 bases and J by 3 bases, with 12 bases between them. CDR1 is SQVTM and CDR2 is ANQGSEA in the germline V gene. This CDR3 is 13 amino acids long. CDR3 region: CSVGLRFKETQYF. In DNA form, the CDR3 reads TGCAGCGTTGGTCTGCGGTTTAAAGAGACCCAGTACTTC.

This clonotype was counted a few times. This chain links TRBV6-2 or TRBV6-3 with TRBJ2-3; TRBD2 matches 7 bases. Losses at the gene ends were 8 bases for V and 0 bases for J; bases not matched to a gene: 11. Germline V gene data show CDR1 as MNHEY and CDR2 as SVGEGT. The CDR3 runs to 16 residues. The CDR3 loop reads CASGASGNPSTDTQYF. The CDR3, as DNA: TGTGCCAGCGGGGCTAGCGGAAATCCTAGCACAGATACGCAGTATTTT.

This clonotype was counted at least ten times. The chain joins TRBV24-1 to TRBJ1-2; D remains ambiguous. Trimming cost V 4 bases and J 10 bases, with 21 bases left between them. The CDR3 length is 15 residues. Germline lookup yields CDR1 KGHDR and CDR2 SFDVKD. The DNA of the CDR3 is TGTGCCACCAGTGACCCAAAGGGCCAAGACCCCCACTACACCTTC. This encodes CATSDPKGQDPHYTF.

The chain carries TRBV5-1 and TRBJ2-3; 7 bases are a match to TRBD2. J was trimmed by 1 base and V by 2 bases; bases with no gene match: 16. The CDR3 loop spans 19 amino acids. Germline V lookup: CDR1 SGHRS, CDR2 YFSETQ. The CDR3 reads CASSFWPGGGVRGTDTQYF. The CDR3 DNA reads TGCGCCAGCAGCTTTTGGCCCGGCGGGGGAGTGCGGGGCACAGATACGCAGTATTTT.

This clonotype has more than one count but fewer than ten. The chain uses TRBV7-9 and TRBJ1-2, with TRBD1 identical over 9 bases. CDR1 and CDR2 (germline): SEHNR, FQNEAQ (reference sequence). The CDR3 extends over 15 amino acids. After removal of 4 bases from V and 6 bases from J, the junction contained 9 bases not matched to a gene. CDR3: CASSSFSGTGHGYTF. The CDR3 DNA sequence: TGTGCCAGCAGCTCTTTCTCCGGGACAGGGCATGGCTACACCTTC.

This clonotype came up a few times. An end of the junction differs from the germline gene, which may be a read error. This chain joins TRBV11-3 and TRBJ2-3; 9 bases are a match to TRBD1. In germline, CDR1 is SGHNT, CDR2 YENEEA. The CDR3 sequence is 15 residues long. The CDR3 is CASSRGQGSTDTRYF. In nucleotides, the CDR3 is TGTGCCAGCAGCCGGGGACAGGGAAGCACAGATACGCGGTATTTT.

This clonotype was seen many times. The V and J genes are TRBV5-1 and TRBJ2-1; a possible D gene is TRBD2 (6 bases). The germline gives CDR1 SGHRS, CDR2 YFSETQ. The CDR3 totals 15 residues. Deletions cut 2 bases from V and 8 bases from J, with 17 bases between. The CDR3 DNA follows: TGCGCCAGCAGCTTTTTCGCGGGGTACCAGGATGAGCAGTTCTTC. Amino acid sequence: CASSFFAGYQDEQFF. The variable domain in full, completed from reference TRBV5-1 and TRBJ2-1, reads KAGVTQTPRYLIKTRGQQVTLSCSPISGHRSVSWYQQTPGQGLQFLFEYFSETQRNKGNFPGRFSGRQFSNSRSEMNVSTLELGDSALYLCASSFFAGYQDEQFFGPGTRLTVL.

The CDR3: CASSERSSYNSPLHF. The CDR3 nucleotides read TGTGCCAGCAGCGAGAGGAGCTCCTATAATTCACCCCTCCACTTT. The genes are TRBV13 and TRBJ1-6; no definite D call. CDR1 is PRHDT and CDR2 is FYEKMQ in the germline V gene (reference sequence). V gave up 5 bases and J gave up 0 bases, with 8 bases separating them. The CDR3 has 15 amino acids.

Many counts were recorded for this clonotype. The J gene is TRBJ1-2, the V gene TRBV5-5, with D uncertain. The length of the CDR3 is 13 residues. Trimming took 0 bases from V and 4 from J, leaving 7 bases between them. Germline CDR1 SGHKS, CDR2 YYEKEE (reference sequence). The CDR3, as DNA: TGTGCCAGCAGCTTGGCGGACGGCTATGGCTACACCTTC. Its translation is CASSLADGYGYTF.

V gene TRBV4-3 combines with J gene TRBJ2-1, with TRBD2 matching over 12 bases. This CDR3 has 15 residues. Per germline, CDR1 LGHNA and CDR2 YSLEER. With V trimmed by 1 base and J by 8 bases, 3 bases remained unmatched. The CDR3 nucleotides read TGCGCCAGCAGCCAAGGGCTAGCGGGAGGGGATGAGCAGTTCTTC. It codes for CASSQGLAGGDEQFF.

Written as DNA, the CDR3 is TGTGCCAGCAGCCAGGCTAGCGGGTCCTACAATGAGCAGTTCTTC. This gives the protein CASSQASGSYNEQFF. The chain links TRBV3-1 to TRBJ2-1; TRBD2 agrees at 8 bases. There are 15 residues in the CDR3. Germline trimming cut 3 bases from V and 1 base from J; bases unmatched to any gene: 2. CDR1 is LGHDT, CDR2 YNNKEL, per germline (reference sequence).

This clonotype was detected ten times or more. The V call is TRBV11-2, the J call TRBJ2-3; D is ambiguous. Trimming took 5 bases from V and 2 from J, leaving 5 bases between them. Germline values: CDR1 SGHAT, CDR2 FQNNGV. The CDR3 loop spans 12 amino acids. This CDR3 reads CASSPNTDTQYF. The DNA for the CDR3 is TGTGCCAGCAGCCCTAACACAGATACGCAGTATTTT. The full variable domain, completed using reference TRBV11-2 and TRBJ2-3, is EAGVAQSPRYKIIEKRQSVAFWCNPISGHATLYWYQQILGQGPKLLIQFQNNGVVDDSQLPKDRFSAERLKGVDSTLKIQPAKLEDSAVYLCASSPNTDTQYFGPGTRLTVL.

V usage is TRBV4-2 and J usage is TRBJ2-2; TRBD2 matches 9 bases. V lost 0 bases and J lost 5; bases outside the gene matches: 1. Germline-derived CDR1 and CDR2 are LGHNA and YNFKEQ. This CDR3 has 15 residues. CDR3 protein: CASSQDSGRTGELFF. CDR3 in DNA: TGTGCCAGCAGCCAAGATAGCGGGAGAACCGGGGAGCTGTTTTTT.

The table lists this clonotype with many counts. The gene calls are TRBV3-1 and TRBJ1-1, with D tentatively TRBD1 (5 bases). Germline assignment: CDR1 LGHDT and CDR2 YNNKEL (reference sequence). Deletions cut 4 bases from V and 5 bases from J, with 26 bases between. The CDR3 is 18 amino acids. The CDR3 here is CASSPLSPAAGRGTEAFF. The CDR3 DNA reads as TGTGCCAGCAGCCCCCTTTCGCCCGCGGCAGGGCGAGGTACTGAAGCTTTCTTT.

This clonotype was counted only a few times. The chain employs TRBV2 and TRBJ1-1, with 9 nucleotides matching TRBD1. V lost 6 bases to trimming and J lost 4 bases; unmatched junction nucleotides: 3. Germline loops: CDR1 SNHLY, CDR2 FYNNEI. This CDR3 has 13 residues. DNA for the CDR3: TGTGCCAGCAGAGGGACAGGGTCCACTGAAGCTTTCTTT. Its protein product is CASRGTGSTEAFF.

This clonotype was counted ten times or more. V is TRBV10-3 and J is TRBJ1-1; D uncertain. This CDR3 is built from 13 residues. V was shortened by 11 bases and J by 0 bases, with 13 bases between the two germline ends. The V gene's germline CDR1 is ENHRY and CDR2 SYGVKD. CDR3 loop: CAASDGLNTEAFF. The CDR3 DNA reads as TGTGCCGCCTCGGACGGACTGAACACTGAAGCTTTCTTT.

This clonotype was seen repeatedly, ten times or more. This chain links TRBV27 with TRBJ2-7; TRBD1 matches at 7 bases. The germline gives CDR1 MNHEY, CDR2 SMNVEV (reference sequence). Germline trimming cut 6 bases from V and 4 bases from J; bases unmatched to any gene: 6. This CDR3 contains 13 residues. The CDR3 DNA is TGTGCCAGCAGGAGACAGGGCAATTACGAGCAGTACTTC. Translation gives CASRRQGNYEQYF.

This clonotype was observed a few times. The chain links TRBV30 to TRBJ1-4; no definite D call. Germline V CDR1 and CDR2: GTSNPN, SVGIG (reference sequence). Trimming cost V 2 bases and J 7 bases, with 17 bases left between them. The CDR3 sequence is 15 residues long. The CDR3 nucleotides read TGTGCCTGGAGTCGGAGGGCAGGATCCTTTGAAAAACTGTTTTTT. Amino acids: CAWSRRAGSFEKLFF.

This clonotype was picked up one time. This clone may be a read error of a much larger clone one base away. The gene calls are TRBV7-8 and TRBJ1-6, with D possibly matching TRBD1 (6 bases). Germline V gives CDR1 SGHVS, CDR2 FQNEAQ. This CDR3 is 15 amino acids long. CDR3 DNA sequence: TGTGCCAGCAGTCCTATGACAGGAGATAATCCACCCCTCCACTTT. Amino acids: CASSPMTGDNPPLHF.

This clonotype was seen ten or more times. This chain connects TRBV2 to TRBJ2-3; D call uncertain. Germline loops: CDR1 SNHLY, CDR2 FYNNEI. The length of the CDR3 is 14 residues. V was clipped by 2 bases and J by 2 bases, with 8 bases between them. CDR3: CASSERQFTDTQYF. The CDR3 coding sequence is TGTGCCAGCAGTGAAAGGCAGTTCACAGATACGCAGTATTTT. The whole variable domain, filled in from reference TRBV2 and TRBJ2-3, reads EPEVTQTPSHQVTQMGQEVILRCVPISNHLYFYWYRQILGQKVEFLVSFYNNEISEKSEIFDDQFSVERPDGSNFTLKIRSTKLEDSAMYFCASSERQFTDTQYFGPGTRLTVL.

In its sample, this clonotype was seen a few times. The rearrangement uses TRBV5-8 and TRBJ2-1; D uncertain. This CDR3 has 13 residues. Germline V gives CDR1 SGHTS, CDR2 YDEGEE. The V gene lost 4 bases and the J gene lost 6 bases, with 11 bases spanning the gap. The CDR3 nucleotides read TGTGCCAGCAGCGCCTCCGGCCTCAATGAGCAGTTCTTC. Protein: CASSASGLNEQFF. Full variable domain (remainder filled in from reference TRBV5-8 and TRBJ2-1): EAGVTQSPTHLIKTRGQQATLRCSPISGHTSVYWYQQALGLGLQFLLWYDEGEERNRGNFPPRFSGRQFPNYSSELNVNALELEDSALYLCASSASGLNEQFFGPGTRLTVL.